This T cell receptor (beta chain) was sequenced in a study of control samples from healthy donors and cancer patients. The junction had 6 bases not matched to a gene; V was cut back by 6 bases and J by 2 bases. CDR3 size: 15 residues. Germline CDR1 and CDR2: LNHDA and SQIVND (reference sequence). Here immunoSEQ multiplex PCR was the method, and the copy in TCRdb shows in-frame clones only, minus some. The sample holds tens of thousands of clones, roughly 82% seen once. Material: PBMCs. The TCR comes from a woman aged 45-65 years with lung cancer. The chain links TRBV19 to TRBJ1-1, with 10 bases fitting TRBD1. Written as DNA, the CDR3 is TGTGCCAGTAGCCGGGACAGGGGATTAAACACTGAAGCTTTCTTT. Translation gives CASSRDRGLNTEAFF.